The 22 T cell receptor beta chains given below trace back to one sample, sequenced in a study of blood T cell repertoires in COVID-19. Profiled with immunoSEQ multiplex PCR; TCRdb holds only in-frame clones, not every one. The sample consists of 300,000 to 450,000 clones, more than 75% of them appearing once. Source material: peripheral blood. Receptor source: a human donor in a cohort sampled during active COVID-19.

This rearrangement joins TRBV11-2 to TRBJ1-6, with 7 positions matching TRBD1. J gave up 7 bases and V 1 base, and 7 bases lay outside the gene matches. This CDR3 region has 16 residues. CDR1 is SGHAT and CDR2 is FQNNGV in the germline V gene. The CDR3 is CASSLGGGVRNSPLHF. The CDR3 bases are TGTGCCAGCAGCTTAGGAGGGGGCGTTAGAAATTCACCCCTCCACTTT.

The chain has TRBV10-3 and TRBJ1-1, with D hard to call. The V and J ends lost 8 bases and 4 bases respectively, with 14 bases between them. Germline lookup yields CDR1 ENHRY and CDR2 SYGVKD. The CDR3 sequence is 13 residues long. In nucleotides, the CDR3 is TGTGCCATCCGCCCCGACGAGGGCACTGAAGCTTTCTTT. Translation: CAIRPDEGTEAFF.

V usage is TRBV28 and J usage is TRBJ2-7, with 15 bases aligning to TRBD2. This CDR3 is built from 16 residues. CDR1 and CDR2 (germline): MDHEN, SYDVKM. V lost 5 bases, J lost 4 bases, and 6 bases stayed unmatched. In DNA form, the CDR3 reads TGTGCCAGCAGTCGTCCAGGACTAGCGGGAGGGTACGAGCAGTACTTC. This codes for CASSRPGLAGGYEQYF.

As concerns this clone: At one end, the junction sequence differs from germline, possibly due to a read error. This chain uses TRBV7-3 with TRBJ2-1; D not certain. This CDR3 spans 13 amino acids. Looked up from germline, CDR1 is SGHTA and CDR2 is FQGTGA. The CDR3 loop reads CASSLNSHNEQFF. The CDR3 DNA sequence: TGTGCCAGCAGCTTAAACTCCCACAATGAGCAGTTCTTC.

The table lists this clone with a count of one. J is TRBJ2-3 and V is TRBV7-8; the match to TRBD2 covers 8 bases. The CDR3 covers 17 residues. The V gene end was trimmed by 0 bases and the J gene end by 0 bases; junction bases not matched to a gene: 5. Germline V lookup: CDR1 SGHVS, CDR2 FQNEAQ. As DNA, the CDR3 is TGTGCCAGCAGCTTAGCGCGGAGCGGGAGTAGCACAGATACGCAGTATTTT. It encodes CASSLARSGSSTDTQYF.

The chain carries TRBV6-5 and TRBJ2-1; TRBD2 might be the D (5 bases). Trimming removed 2 bases from V and 2 bases from J, with 13 bases in between. CDR3 length: 16 residues. Germline V gene data show CDR1 as MNHEY and CDR2 as SVGAGI. This CDR3 reads CASSYMGAGAYNEQFF. CDR3 DNA: TGTGCCAGCAGTTACATGGGCGCCGGGGCCTACAATGAGCAGTTCTTC.

The CDR3 region has the DNA TGTGCCAGCAGCTTACAGGGAGGAGGGCAGCCCCAGCATTTT. Protein: CASSLQGGGQPQHF. V is TRBV7-2 and J is TRBJ1-5; perhaps TRBD1 as D (5 bases). The V gene's germline CDR1 is SGHTA and CDR2 FQGNSA. V was trimmed by 2 bases and J by 7 bases, leaving 12 bases between them. The CDR3 sequence is 14 residues long.

This sequence joins TRBV5-1 and TRBJ2-7; maybe TRBD1 (5 bases). The CDR3 is made up of 15 amino acids. Germline V lookup: CDR1 SGHRS, CDR2 YFSETQ. Trimming stripped 0 bases from V and 6 bases from J, with 16 bases between. This CDR3 reads CASSLAWASGREQYF. The CDR3 DNA reads TGCGCCAGCAGCTTGGCCTGGGCTTCAGGGCGCGAGCAGTACTTC. The entire variable domain, with the rest obtained from reference TRBV5-1 and TRBJ2-7, is as follows: KAGVTQTPRYLIKTRGQQVTLSCSPISGHRSVSWYQQTPGQGLQFLFEYFSETQRNKGNFPGRFSGRQFSNSRSEMNVSTLELGDSALYLCASSLAWASGREQYFGPGTRLTVT.

This chain uses TRBV3-1 (or the pseudogene TRBV3-2) with TRBJ2-7, with 8 bases that match TRBD2. The CDR3 loop spans 20 amino acids. J lost 0 bases, V lost 0 bases, and 16 bases had no gene match. Germline V gene data show CDR1 as LGHDT and CDR2 as YNNKEL (reference sequence). CDR3 residues: CASSQEALAGLPTYSYEQYF. In nucleotides, the CDR3 is TGTGCCAGCAGCCAAGAAGCCCTAGCGGGCCTTCCAACGTACTCCTACGAGCAGTACTTC.

The chain links TRBV4-2 to TRBJ2-1, with 8 nucleotides matching TRBD2. The CDR3 is 15 amino acids. CDR1 LGHNA and CDR2 YNFKEQ come from the germline V gene. V was pared by 4 bases and J by 4 bases, with 6 bases of the junction left unmatched. The CDR3 protein is CASSLSTSGYNEQFF. In DNA, the CDR3 is TGTGCCAGCAGCCTAAGCACTAGCGGTTACAATGAGCAGTTCTTC.

DNA for the CDR3: TGTGCCTGGAGTGGACAAGACCTAGCGAGTGAGCAGTTCTTC. This gives the protein CAWSGQDLASEQFF. V usage is TRBV30 and J usage is TRBJ2-1; tentatively, D is TRBD2 (6 bases). Germline loops: CDR1 GTSNPN, CDR2 SVGIG (reference sequence). V dropped 1 base and J dropped 9 bases, with 16 bases sitting between them. CDR3 length: 14 amino acids.

This chain uses TRBV5-1 with TRBJ1-5; D gene uncertain. The V end was cut by 0 bases, the J end by 11 bases, with 15 bases between. CDR1 and CDR2 from the germline V gene are SGHRS and YFSETQ. The CDR3 extends over 14 amino acids. The CDR3 sequence: CASSLDGSPAAQHF. DNA of the CDR3: TGCGCCAGCAGCTTGGACGGATCTCCAGCGGCCCAGCATTTT.

In this sample, this clone turned up a few times. The rearrangement uses TRBV23-1 and TRBJ1-2; D perhaps matches TRBD1 (5 bases). TRBV23-1 is assigned to the ORF class and has an uncertain function. The CDR3 length is 17 residues. Deletions cut 4 bases from V and 8 bases from J, with 26 bases between. This chain's CDR3 is CASSPPEERELGRGYTF. CDR3 bases: TGCGCCAGCAGTCCCCCGGAAGAAAGGGAATTGGGGCGCGGCTACACCTTC.

The CDR3 DNA is TGTGCCAGCAGTTACCCGCCATACAGGGGCCAAGAGACCCAGTACTTC. Its translation is CASSYPPYRGQETQYF. This rearrangement joins TRBV6-2 or TRBV6-3 to TRBJ2-5; TRBD1 matches 7 bases. This CDR3 spans 16 amino acids. From germline, CDR1 is MNHEY and CDR2 SVGEGT. The ends lost 2 bases at V and 1 base at J; junction bases unmatched: 7.

The chain carries TRBV13 and TRBJ2-3, with 7 nucleotides matching TRBD2. The CDR3 extends over 16 amino acids. Germline CDR1 and CDR2: PRHDT and FYEKMQ (reference sequence). J gave up 1 base and V 2 bases, and 6 bases lay outside the gene matches. The CDR3 DNA reads as TGTGCCAGCAGCTTAAGGCGGGAGCCTGGCACAGATACGCAGTATTTT. It specifies CASSLRREPGTDTQYF.

This clone was picked up a small number of times. V is TRBV4-1 and J is TRBJ2-3; 12 nucleotides agree with TRBD1. CDR1 is MGHRA and CDR2 is YSYEKL in the germline V gene. The CDR3 totals 15 residues. V lost 3 bases and J lost 5; bases outside the gene matches: 3. DNA of the CDR3: TGCGCCAGCAGCCAGGGACAGGGGGCGAGAGATACGCAGTATTTT. Its translation is CASSQGQGARDTQYF.

Note on this clone: The sample has other DNA sequences that encode this CDR3 too. V is TRBV28 and J is TRBJ1-5, with 9 bases fitting TRBD1. The germline gives CDR1 MDHEN, CDR2 SYDVKM. The CDR3 runs to 13 residues. The junction had 4 bases not matched to a gene; V was cut back by 6 bases and J by 7 bases. CDR3 residues: CASRRTGDQPQHF. The CDR3 DNA sequence: TGTGCCAGCAGGCGGACAGGGGACCAGCCCCAGCATTTT. The variable domain in full, completed from reference TRBV28 and TRBJ1-5, reads DVKVTQSSRYLVKRTGEKVFLECVQDMDHENMFWYRQDPGLGLRLIYFSYDVKMKEKGDIPEGYSVSREKKERFSLILESASTNQTSMYLCASRRTGDQPQHFGDGTRLSIL.

This rearrangement joins TRBV29-1 to TRBJ2-7, with 7 bases matching TRBD2. CDR1 and CDR2 from the germline V gene are SQVTM and ANQGSEA. This CDR3 comprises 13 residues. The trim removed 6 bases at V and 0 bases at J, leaving 5 bases unmatched. CDR3 in DNA: TGCAGCGTAGGGGAGGGCCCCTCCTACGAGCAGTACTTC. Protein sequence: CSVGEGPSYEQYF.

This chain connects TRBV4-2 to TRBJ2-7, with 8 bases fitting TRBD1. V lost 6 bases and J lost 5; bases outside the gene matches: 9. The CDR3 runs to 14 residues. Germline values: CDR1 LGHNA, CDR2 YNFKEQ. The CDR3 sequence is CASRPDREFNEQYF. The CDR3 nucleotides read TGTGCCAGCAGGCCGGACAGGGAGTTTAACGAGCAGTACTTC.

CDR3: CASSYRGPYGYTF. The CDR3, as DNA: TGTGCCAGCAGTTACAGAGGGCCCTATGGCTACACCTTC. This sequence joins TRBV6-5 and TRBJ1-2; D is unresolved. V was cut by 2 bases and J by 4 bases, with 8 bases left in between. Per germline, CDR1 MNHEY and CDR2 SVGAGI. The CDR3 is 13 residues long.

The chain joins TRBV2 to TRBJ2-6; a possible D gene is TRBD2 (6 bases). V was trimmed by 6 bases and J by 1 base, leaving 10 bases between them. CDR3 length: 15 amino acids. Germline CDR1 reads SNHLY; CDR2 reads FYNNEI. Here the CDR3 DNA reads TGTGCCAGCAGGGAGGGGCTTTCTGGGGCCAACGTCCTGACTTTC. Its protein is CASREGLSGANVLTF.

V is TRBV18 and J is TRBJ2-7, with 11 bases that match TRBD2. Germline assignment: CDR1 KGHSH and CDR2 LQKENI. This CDR3 comprises 15 residues. The V segment lost 3 bases and the J segment 3 bases; nucleotides outside the gene matches: 4. The CDR3 region is CASSPFTSGGYEQYF. The CDR3 nucleotides are TGTGCCAGCTCACCTTTTACTAGCGGGGGCTACGAGCAGTACTTC.